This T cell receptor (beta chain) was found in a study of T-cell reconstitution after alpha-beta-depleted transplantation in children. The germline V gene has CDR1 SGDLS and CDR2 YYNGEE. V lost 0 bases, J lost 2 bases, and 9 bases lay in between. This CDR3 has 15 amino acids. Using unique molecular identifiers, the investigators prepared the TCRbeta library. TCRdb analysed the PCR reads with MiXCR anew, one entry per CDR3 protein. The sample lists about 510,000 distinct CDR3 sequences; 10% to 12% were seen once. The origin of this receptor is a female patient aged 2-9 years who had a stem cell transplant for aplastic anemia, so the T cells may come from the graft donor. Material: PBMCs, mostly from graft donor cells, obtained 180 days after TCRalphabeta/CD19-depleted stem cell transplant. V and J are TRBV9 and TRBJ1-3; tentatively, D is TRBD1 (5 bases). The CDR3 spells CASSVVSGPGNTIYF. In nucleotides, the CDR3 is TGTGCCAGCAGCGTAGTCTCGGGGCCTGGAAACACCATATATTTT.